Here is one T cell receptor (beta chain) with its context. Its antigen specificity is not known. No much larger clonotype is one base removed from it; base qualities were not supplied. Donors were healthy HIV-negative adults with no recently reported acute infections or vaccinations. Every donor was a Caucasian adult residing in Nashville, Tennessee, USA. Magnetic negative selection was used to enrich CD4+ T cells, after which naive cells were positively selected on CD45RA and the negative fraction became the memory subset. Blood was obtained by leukapheresis, after which PBMCs were separated by Ficoll-Histopaque density gradient centrifugation and cryopreserved in liquid nitrogen vapor phase. Analytical flow cytometry was used to check the purity and quantity of each magnetically sorted T cell population. Each sorted fraction had its genomic DNA isolated and then quantified by UV absorbance on a Nanodrop 2000c.

Using the deep immunoSEQ assay, multiplex PCR amplified TCR CDR3 regions from genomic DNA. Extracted genomic DNA from each cell subset was spread evenly across all wells of several immunoSEQ 96-well plates, with each plate serving as a replicate. For sorted subsets, approximately 210 ng of genomic DNA, equivalent to 25,000 to 35,000 T cell genomes, went into each replicate PCR. The purified libraries were quantified using a Qubit 3.0 fluorometer, sized with a Bioanalyzer 2100, and then quantified again using the KAPA Library Quantification kit. Each immunoSEQ 96-well plate was sequenced on its own single-read 150-cycle Illumina NextSeq 550 flow cell. On the study's bioinformatics: The immunoSEQ output contained only junctional sequences without quality scores, so filtering could not match that applied to full-length reads. Sequences were annotated with PyIR, a Python wrapper for IgBLAST v1.9, using IMGT germline references to assign V/J genes and CDR3. Reads with weak V/J assignments (E-value above 1e-6), missing CDR3, stop codons, out-of-frame junctions, or ambiguous translated residues were removed. A V3J clonotype was defined by an identical inferred V gene, J gene, and CDR3 amino acid sequence. To compute the percentage overlap between repertoires, the number of shared unique clonotypes was divided by the size of the smaller repertoire. RTK rarefaction, the Chao1 estimator, and Recon v2.1 estimates of unobserved clonotypes were used to assess repertoire richness. Generation probabilities for all TCRbeta clonotypes obtained by the gDNA method from a handful of donors were computed using OLGA. TCRdb's version of the immuneACCESS table is confined to in-frame rearrangements and falls short of the full clone set. An unresolved V gene accounts for under half of the shortfall where checked; the remainder is of unknown origin. V, J and clone size are those of that table, while D and trimming were read from the DNA. The sample table lists over a million clones, around 97% of them with a count of one. About 1.2% of the sample goes to the ten largest clones.

The data originate from a study of shared clonotypes between healthy human individuals (TCRdb year 2020). At the level of the whole study: Three men and a couple of women, aged 18 to 49 years, made up the cohort. To increase sequencing depth and limit assay-specific biases, different laboratories used diverse techniques to prepare libraries and sequence TCR repertoires. Blood TCR repertoires of about 5 healthy adults were deeply sequenced to estimate repertoire size and the extent of clonotype sharing between individuals. Between about 0.94 and 8.9 billion PBMCs per donor were obtained by leukapheresis. For each donor, CD4 naive and CD4 memory were each run on three plates, CD8 naive on two plates, and CD8 memory on one plate.

The research as a whole found: Rarefaction of sorted-subset datasets indicated incomplete sequencing despite the large sequencing depth. Because the study included only a small number of donors, the genetic and exposure-history diversity represented was limited. Sharing across a handful of donors was observed for approximately 4.6% of naive CD4, over 3% of naive CD8, 2% to 2.5% of memory CD4, and 0.4% of memory CD8 clonotypes. Pairwise subsampling led to the expectation that sequencing depth would affect the degree of clonotype sharing among donors. Naive subsets generally had larger estimated clonotype richness than memory subsets did. Only blood was sampled, and tissue TCR repertoires likely differ from those in blood. Clonotypes shared by all four sorted-subset donors showed higher generation probabilities than non-shared clonotypes.

Sample: naive CD4+ T cells sorted from blood. The sample's cell subset or site label is to be understood as: CD45RA+ positively selected. This TCR derives from a man aged 25-40 years in good health.

The nucleotide sequence is TGTGCCAGCAGCCCGCAAGGGGCCGAAAATGAGCAGTTCTTC. Translated, this is CASSPQGAENEQFF. This sequence uses TRBV11-2 and TRBJ2-1, with a tentative D gene TRBD1 over 5 matching bases. The cysteine opens and the phenylalanine closes a CDR3 of 14 amino acids. The CDR3 DNA has 42 bases and is translated from base 1. CDR1 is given as SGHAT and CDR2 as FQNNGV, both from the germline V gene. Trimming removed 5 bases from V and 7 bases from J, leaving 15 bases between the germline ends. Reference TRBV11-2 and TRBJ2-1 proteins supply the regions before and after the CDR3; the full variable domain is: EAGVAQSPRYKIIEKRQSVAFWCNPISGHATLYWYQQILGQGPKLLIQFQNNGVVDDSQLPKDRFSAERLKGVDSTLKIQPAKLEDSAVYLCASSPQGAENEQFFGPGTRLTVL.